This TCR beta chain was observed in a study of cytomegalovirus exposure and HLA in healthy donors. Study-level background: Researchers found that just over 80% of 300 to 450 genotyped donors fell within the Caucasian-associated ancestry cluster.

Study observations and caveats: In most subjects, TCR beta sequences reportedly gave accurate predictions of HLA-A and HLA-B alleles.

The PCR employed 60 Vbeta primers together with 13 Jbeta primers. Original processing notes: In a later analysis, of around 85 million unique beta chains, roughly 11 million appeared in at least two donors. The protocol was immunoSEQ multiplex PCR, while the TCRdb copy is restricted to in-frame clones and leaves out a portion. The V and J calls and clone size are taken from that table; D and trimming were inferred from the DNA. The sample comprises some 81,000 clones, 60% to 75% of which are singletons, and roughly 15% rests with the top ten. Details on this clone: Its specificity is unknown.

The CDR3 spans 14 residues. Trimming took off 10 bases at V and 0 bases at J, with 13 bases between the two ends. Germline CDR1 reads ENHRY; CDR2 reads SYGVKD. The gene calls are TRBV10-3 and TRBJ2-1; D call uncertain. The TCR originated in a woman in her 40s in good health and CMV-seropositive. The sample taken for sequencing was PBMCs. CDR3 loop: CATARVTSYNEQFF. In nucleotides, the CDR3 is TGTGCCACCGCACGGGTCACCTCCTACAATGAGCAGTTCTTC.